The present TCR beta chain was sequenced within a study of blood T cell repertoires in COVID-19. Overall study: Some COVID-19 samples were acute and others convalescent; all came from the United States, Italy and Spain.

How the authors handled the data: Quantification of nucleated cells was approximated via reference gene primer amplification. TCRdb's copy holds only in-frame clones and misses some; the assay was immunoSEQ multiplex PCR. The D gene and trimming were derived from the DNA, and the V and J assignments and clone size from that table. The data contain fewer than 75,000 clones, around nine tenths of them singletons. The germline gives CDR1 LGHNA, CDR2 YSLEER. This CDR3 contains 17 residues. V shed 0 bases and J shed 8 bases, with 19 bases lying between them. The clonotype comes from a man between 65 and 85 years old with acute or convalescent COVID-19. Sequencing was done on a sample of peripheral blood. The chain carries TRBV4-3 and TRBJ1-4; TRBD1 is a possible D gene (5 bases). The CDR3 coding sequence is TGCGCCAGCAGCCAAGATAACCGGGGGAGTTGGGAGGAAAAACTGTTTTTT. Translation: CASSQDNRGSWEEKLFF.